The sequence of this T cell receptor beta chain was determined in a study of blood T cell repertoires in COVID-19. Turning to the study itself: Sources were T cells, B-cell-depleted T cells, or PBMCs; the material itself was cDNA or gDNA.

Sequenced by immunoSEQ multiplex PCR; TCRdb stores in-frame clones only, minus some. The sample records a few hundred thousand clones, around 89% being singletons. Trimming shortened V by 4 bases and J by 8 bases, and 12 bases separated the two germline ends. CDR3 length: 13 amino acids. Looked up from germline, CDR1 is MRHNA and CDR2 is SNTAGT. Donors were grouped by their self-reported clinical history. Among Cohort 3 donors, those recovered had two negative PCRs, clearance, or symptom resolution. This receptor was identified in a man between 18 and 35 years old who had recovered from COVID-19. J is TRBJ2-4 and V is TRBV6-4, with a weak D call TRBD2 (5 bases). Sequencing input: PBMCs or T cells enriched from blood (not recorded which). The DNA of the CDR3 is TGTGCCAGCAGTGCCACAGCCGGGGACATTCAGTACTTC. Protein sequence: CASSATAGDIQYF.